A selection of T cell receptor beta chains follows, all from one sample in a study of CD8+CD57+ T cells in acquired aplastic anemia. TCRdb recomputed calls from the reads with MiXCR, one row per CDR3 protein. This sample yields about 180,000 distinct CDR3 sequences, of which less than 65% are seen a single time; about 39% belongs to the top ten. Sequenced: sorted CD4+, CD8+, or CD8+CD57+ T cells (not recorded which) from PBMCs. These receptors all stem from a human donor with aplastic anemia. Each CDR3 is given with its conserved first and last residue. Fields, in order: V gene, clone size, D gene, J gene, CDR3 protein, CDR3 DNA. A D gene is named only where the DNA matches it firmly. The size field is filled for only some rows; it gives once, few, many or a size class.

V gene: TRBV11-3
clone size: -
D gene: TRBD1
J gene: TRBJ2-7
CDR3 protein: CASSPGTGMYEQYF
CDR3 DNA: TGTGCCAGCAGCCCCGGGACAGGAATGTACGAGCAGTACTTC

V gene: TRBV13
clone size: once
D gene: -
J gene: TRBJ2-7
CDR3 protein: CASSSLGAYEQYF
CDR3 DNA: TGTGCCAGCAGCTCCCTGGGGGCCTACGAGCAGTACTTC

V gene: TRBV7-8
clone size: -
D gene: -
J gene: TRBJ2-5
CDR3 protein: CASSLWTLGETQYF
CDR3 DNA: TGTGCCAGCAGCCTCTGGACCCTCGGGGAGACCCAGTACTTC

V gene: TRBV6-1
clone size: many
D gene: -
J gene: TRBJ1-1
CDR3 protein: CASIGRSNTEAFF
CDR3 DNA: TGTGCCAGTATTGGGCGATCGAACACTGAAGCTTTCTTT

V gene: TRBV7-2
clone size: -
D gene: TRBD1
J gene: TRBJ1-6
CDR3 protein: CASRLRQGANSPLHF
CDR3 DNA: TGTGCCAGCAGACTTCGACAGGGGGCCAATTCACCACTCCACTTT

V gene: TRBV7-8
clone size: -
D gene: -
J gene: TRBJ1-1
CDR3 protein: CASSLGQVVALF
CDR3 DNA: TGTGCCAGCAGCTTAGGACAGGTGGTGGCCCTTTTT

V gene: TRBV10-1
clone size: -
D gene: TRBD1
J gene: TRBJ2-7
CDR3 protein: CARGTGVGEQYF
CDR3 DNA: TGCGCCAGGGGAACAGGGGTTGGGGAGCAGTACTTC

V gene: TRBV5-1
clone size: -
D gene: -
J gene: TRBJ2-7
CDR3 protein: CASSLEVRGGRNEQYF
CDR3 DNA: TGCGCCAGCAGCTTGGAGGTTAGGGGGGGAAGAAACGAGCAGTACTTC

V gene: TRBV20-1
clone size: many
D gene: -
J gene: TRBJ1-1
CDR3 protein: CSAYGGRVRAFF
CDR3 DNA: TGCAGTGCTTATGGTGGGAGGGTAAGAGCTTTCTTT

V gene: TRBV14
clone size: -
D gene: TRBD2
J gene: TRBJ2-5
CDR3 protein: CASSRLAGALKETQHF
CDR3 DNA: TGTGCCAGCAGCCGACTAGCGGGAGCTCTTAAAGAGACCCAGCACTTC

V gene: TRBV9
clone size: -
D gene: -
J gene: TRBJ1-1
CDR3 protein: CASSVLQGLSVNTEAFF
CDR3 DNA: TGTGCCAGCAGCGTTCTGCAGGGGCTGTCCGTGAACACTGAAGCTTTCTTT

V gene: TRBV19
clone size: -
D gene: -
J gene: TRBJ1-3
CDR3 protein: CASSTSPGTVSGNTIYF
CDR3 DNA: TGTGCCAGTAGTACCTCCCCCGGGACGGTCTCTGGAAACACCATATATTTT

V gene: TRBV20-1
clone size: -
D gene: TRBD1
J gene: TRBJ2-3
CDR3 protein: CSAEGTGVDTQYF
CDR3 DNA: TGCAGTGCTGAAGGGACAGGTGTAGATACGCAGTATTTT

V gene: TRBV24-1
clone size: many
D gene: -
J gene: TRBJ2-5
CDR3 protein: CATSDPRAWETQYF
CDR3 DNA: TGTGCCACCAGTGATCCCAGGGCTTGGGAGACCCAGTACTTC

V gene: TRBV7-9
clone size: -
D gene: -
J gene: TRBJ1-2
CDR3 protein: CASSFVQNYGYTF
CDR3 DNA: TGTGCCAGCAGCTTTGTACAGAACTATGGCTACACCTTC

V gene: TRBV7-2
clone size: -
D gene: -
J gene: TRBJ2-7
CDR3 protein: CASSRRGASCEQYF
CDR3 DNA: TGTGCCAGCAGCCGCAGGGGAGCGTCCTGCGAGCAGTACTTC

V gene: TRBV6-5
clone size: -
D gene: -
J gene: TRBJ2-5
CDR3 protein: CASSYSMTGRETQYF
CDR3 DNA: TGTGCCAGCAGTTACTCCATGACAGGGAGGGAGACCCAGTACTTC

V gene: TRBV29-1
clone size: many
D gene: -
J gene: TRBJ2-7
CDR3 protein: CSVERADSYEQYF
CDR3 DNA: TGCAGCGTTGAGAGGGCCGACTCCTACGAGCAGTACTTC

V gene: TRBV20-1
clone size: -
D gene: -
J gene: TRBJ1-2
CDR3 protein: CSASGGGGIGAGYTF
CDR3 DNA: TGCAGTGCTAGTGGGGGAGGGGGGATCGGCGCGGGCTACACCTTC

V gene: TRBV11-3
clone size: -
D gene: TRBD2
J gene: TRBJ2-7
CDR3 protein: CASSLEPTGGREQYF
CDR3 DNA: TGTGCCAGTAGCTTAGAGCCGACGGGGGGGCGCGAGCAGTACTTC

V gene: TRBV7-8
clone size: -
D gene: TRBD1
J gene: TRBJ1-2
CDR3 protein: CASSSRFNRGDGYTF
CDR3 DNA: TGTGCCAGCAGCTCACGATTTAACAGGGGAGATGGCTACACCTTC

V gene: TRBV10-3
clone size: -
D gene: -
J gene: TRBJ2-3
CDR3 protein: CAISESVGAGFNTQYF
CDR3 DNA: TGTGCCATCAGTGAGTCCGTAGGTGCGGGATTTAATACGCAGTATTTT

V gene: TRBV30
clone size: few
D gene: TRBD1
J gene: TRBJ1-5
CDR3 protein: CAWSLPDRANQPQHF
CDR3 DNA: TGTGCCTGGAGTCTACCGGACAGGGCGAATCAGCCCCAGCATTTT

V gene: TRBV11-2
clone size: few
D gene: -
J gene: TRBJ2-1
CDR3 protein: CASSLRNNEQFF
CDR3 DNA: TGTGCCAGCAGCTTACGGAACAATGAGCAGTTCTTC

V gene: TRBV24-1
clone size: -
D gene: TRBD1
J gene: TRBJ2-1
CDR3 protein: CATGQGAGNEQFF
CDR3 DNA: TGTGCCACCGGACAGGGGGCAGGTAATGAGCAGTTCTTC

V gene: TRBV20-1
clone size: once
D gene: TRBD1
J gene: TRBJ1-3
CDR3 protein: CSARKGQAITGNTIYF
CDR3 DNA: TGCAGTGCACGAAAGGGACAGGCCATTACGGGAAACACCATATATTTT

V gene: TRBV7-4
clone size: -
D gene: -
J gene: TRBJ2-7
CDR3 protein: CASRLHGSSYEQYF
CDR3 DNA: TGTGCCAGCAGACTACACGGGAGCTCCTACGAGCAGTACTTC

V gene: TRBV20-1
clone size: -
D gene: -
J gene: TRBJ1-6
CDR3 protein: CSAGQESYNSPLHF
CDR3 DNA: TGCAGTGCGGGTCAGGAGAGCTATAATTCACCCCTCCACTTT

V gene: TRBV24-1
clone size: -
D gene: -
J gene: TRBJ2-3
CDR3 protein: CATSDLGGTRTDTQYF
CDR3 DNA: TGTGCCACCAGTGATTTAGGCGGGACCCGCACAGATACGCAGTATTTT

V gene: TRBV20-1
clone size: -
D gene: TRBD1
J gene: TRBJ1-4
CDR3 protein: CSASGTGLSELFF
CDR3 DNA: TGCAGTGCTAGCGGGACAGGGTTATCGGAACTGTTTTTT

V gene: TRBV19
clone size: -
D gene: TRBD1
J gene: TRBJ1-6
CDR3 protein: CASGFVGQNSPLHF
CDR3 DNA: TGTGCCAGTGGCTTTGTGGGACAGAATTCACCCCTCCACTTT

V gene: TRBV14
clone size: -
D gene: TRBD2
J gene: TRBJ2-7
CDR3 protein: CASSQVTGGIDEQYF
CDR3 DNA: TGTGCCAGCAGCCAAGTTACGGGGGGTATAGACGAGCAGTACTTC

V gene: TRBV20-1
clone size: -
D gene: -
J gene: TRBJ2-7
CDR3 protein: CSASPPGKRSYEQYF
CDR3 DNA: TGCAGTGCTAGTCCTCCAGGGAAGAGATCCTACGAGCAGTACTTC

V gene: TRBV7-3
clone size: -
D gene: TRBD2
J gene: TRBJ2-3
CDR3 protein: CASSPQVLTSGINIPRQGDTQYF
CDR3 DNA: TGTGCCAGCAGCCCTCAAGTACTGACTAGCGGGATTAACATTCCACGGCAAGGAGATACGCAGTATTTT

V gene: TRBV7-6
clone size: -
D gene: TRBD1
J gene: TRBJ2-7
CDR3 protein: CASSPIGQESYEQYF
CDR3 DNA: TGTGCCAGCAGCCCCATCGGACAGGAGTCCTACGAGCAGTACTTC

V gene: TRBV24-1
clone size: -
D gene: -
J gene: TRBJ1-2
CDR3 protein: CATSDAPGWGEGDYGYTF
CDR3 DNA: TGTGCCACCAGTGATGCCCCCGGTTGGGGGGAAGGAGACTATGGCTACACCTTC

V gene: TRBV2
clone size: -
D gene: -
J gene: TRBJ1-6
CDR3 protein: CASSEADSNNSPLHF
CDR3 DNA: TGTGCCAGCAGTGAAGCGGACAGCAATAATTCACCCCTCCACTTT

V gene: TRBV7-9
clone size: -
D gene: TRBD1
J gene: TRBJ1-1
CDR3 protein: CVSSRPRDRALNTEAFF
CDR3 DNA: TGTGTCAGCAGCCGTCCCCGGGACAGGGCCCTGAACACTGAAGCTTTCTTT

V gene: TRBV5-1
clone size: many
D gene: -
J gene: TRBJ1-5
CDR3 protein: CASSLGGAQGYNQPQHF
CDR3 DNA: TGCGCCAGCAGCCTGGGGGGGGCGCAGGGATACAATCAGCCCCAGCATTTT

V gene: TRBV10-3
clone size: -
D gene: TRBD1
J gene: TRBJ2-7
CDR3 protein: CAISTQGAIDSYEQYF
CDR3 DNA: TGTGCCATCAGCACACAGGGGGCAATCGACTCCTACGAGCAGTACTTC

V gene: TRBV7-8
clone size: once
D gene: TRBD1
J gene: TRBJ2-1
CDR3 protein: CASNPGQAYNEQFF
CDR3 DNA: TGTGCCAGCAACCCCGGACAGGCCTACAATGAGCAGTTCTTC

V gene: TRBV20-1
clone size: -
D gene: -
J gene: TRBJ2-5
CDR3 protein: CSAREGDPTETQYF
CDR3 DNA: TGCAGTGCTAGAGAGGGGGACCCGACGGAGACCCAGTACTTC

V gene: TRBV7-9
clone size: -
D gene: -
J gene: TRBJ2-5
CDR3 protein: CASSRLYAGQETQYF
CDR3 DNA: TGTGCCAGCAGCCGCTTATACGCTGGGCAAGAGACCCAGTACTTC

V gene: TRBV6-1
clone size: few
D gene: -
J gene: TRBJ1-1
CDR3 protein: CASRQRLDTEAFF
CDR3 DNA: TGTGCCAGCAGACAGAGGTTGGACACTGAAGCTTTCTTT

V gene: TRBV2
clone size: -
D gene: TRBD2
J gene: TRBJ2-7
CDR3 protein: CASSEFQRGVGEQYF
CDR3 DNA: TGTGCCAGCAGTGAATTCCAGCGGGGGGTTGGCGAGCAGTACTTC

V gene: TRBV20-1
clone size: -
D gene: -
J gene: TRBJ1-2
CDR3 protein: CSARNRANYGYTF
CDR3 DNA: TGCAGTGCTAGGAACAGAGCTAACTATGGCTACACCTTC

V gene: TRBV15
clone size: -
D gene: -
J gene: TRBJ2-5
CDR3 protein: CATSRGWEIGSYF
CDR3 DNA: TGTGCCACCAGCAGAGGCTGGGAAATTGGATCGTACTTC

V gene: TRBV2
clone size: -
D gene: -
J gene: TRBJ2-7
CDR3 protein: CAGGGEKGYEQYF
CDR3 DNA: TGTGCCGGAGGGGGAGAAAAGGGCTACGAGCAGTACTTC

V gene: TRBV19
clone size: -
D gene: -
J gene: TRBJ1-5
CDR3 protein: CASSRLGLAGEPQHF
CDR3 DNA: TGTGCCAGTAGTCGCCTGGGGCTCGCTGGGGAGCCCCAGCATTTT

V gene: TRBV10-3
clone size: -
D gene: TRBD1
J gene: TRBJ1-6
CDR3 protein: CASSARQGDNSPLHF
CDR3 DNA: TGTGCCAGCAGTGCAAGACAGGGGGATAATTCACCCCTCCACTTT

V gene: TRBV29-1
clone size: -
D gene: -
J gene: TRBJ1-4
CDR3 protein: CSVKTGGNEKLFF
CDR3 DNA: TGCAGCGTCAAGACAGGTGGTAATGAAAAACTGTTTTTT

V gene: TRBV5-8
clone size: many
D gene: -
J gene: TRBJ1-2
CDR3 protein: CASSLDGRASTNYGYTF
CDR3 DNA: TGTGCCAGCAGCTTGGATGGCAGGGCCTCTACTAACTATGGCTACACCTTC

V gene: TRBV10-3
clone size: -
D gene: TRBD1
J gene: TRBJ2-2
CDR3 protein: CAVSWDRGNTGELFF
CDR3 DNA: TGTGCCGTCAGCTGGGACAGGGGGAACACCGGGGAGCTGTTTTTT

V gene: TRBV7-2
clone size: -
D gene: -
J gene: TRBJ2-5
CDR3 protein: CASSLGAGGYIGETQYF
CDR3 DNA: TGTGCCAGCAGCTTAGGTGCAGGAGGATATATAGGAGAGACCCAGTACTTC

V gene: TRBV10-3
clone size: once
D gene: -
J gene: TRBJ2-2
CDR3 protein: CASRAGVGGGRGTGELFF
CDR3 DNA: TGTGCCAGCAGAGCCGGGGTAGGGGGGGGCCGAGGCACCGGGGAGCTGTTTTTT

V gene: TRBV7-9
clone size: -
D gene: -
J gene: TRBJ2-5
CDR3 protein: CASSSQTGGLEKLFFGSGTQYF
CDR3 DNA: -

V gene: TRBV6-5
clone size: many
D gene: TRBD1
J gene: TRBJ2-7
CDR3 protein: CASSYGTGEYEQYF
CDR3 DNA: TGTGCCAGCAGTTACGGGACAGGAGAATACGAGCAGTACTTC